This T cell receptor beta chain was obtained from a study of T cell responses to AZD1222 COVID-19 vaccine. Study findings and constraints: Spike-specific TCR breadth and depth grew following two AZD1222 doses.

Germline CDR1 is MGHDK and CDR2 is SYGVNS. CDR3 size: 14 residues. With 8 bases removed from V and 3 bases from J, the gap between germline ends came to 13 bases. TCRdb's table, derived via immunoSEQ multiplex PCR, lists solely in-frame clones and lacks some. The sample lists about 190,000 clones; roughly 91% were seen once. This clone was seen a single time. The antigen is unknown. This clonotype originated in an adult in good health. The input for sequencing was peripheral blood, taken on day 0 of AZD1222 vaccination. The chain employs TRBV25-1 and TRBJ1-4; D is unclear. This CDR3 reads CASVDGISNEKLFF. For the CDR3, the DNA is TGTGCCAGCGTGGACGGTATTTCTAATGAAAAACTGTTTTTT.